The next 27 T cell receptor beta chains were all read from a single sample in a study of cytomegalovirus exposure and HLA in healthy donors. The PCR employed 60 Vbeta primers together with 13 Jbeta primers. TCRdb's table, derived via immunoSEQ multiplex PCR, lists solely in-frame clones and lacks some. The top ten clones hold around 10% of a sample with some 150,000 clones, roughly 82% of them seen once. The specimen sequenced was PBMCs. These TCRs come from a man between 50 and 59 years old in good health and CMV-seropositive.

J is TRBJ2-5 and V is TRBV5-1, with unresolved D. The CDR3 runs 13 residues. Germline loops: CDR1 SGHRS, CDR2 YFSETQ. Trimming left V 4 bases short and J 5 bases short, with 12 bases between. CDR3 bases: TGCGCCAGCAGCGGCCAGACGGGTGAGACCCAGTACTTC. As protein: CASSGQTGETQYF.

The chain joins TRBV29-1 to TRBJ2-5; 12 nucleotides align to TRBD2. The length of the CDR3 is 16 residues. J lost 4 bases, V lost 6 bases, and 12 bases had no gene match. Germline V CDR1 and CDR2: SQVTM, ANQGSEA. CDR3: CSVQGGLAGGRETQYF. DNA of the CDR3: TGCAGCGTCCAGGGTGGGCTAGCGGGAGGGCGAGAGACCCAGTACTTC.

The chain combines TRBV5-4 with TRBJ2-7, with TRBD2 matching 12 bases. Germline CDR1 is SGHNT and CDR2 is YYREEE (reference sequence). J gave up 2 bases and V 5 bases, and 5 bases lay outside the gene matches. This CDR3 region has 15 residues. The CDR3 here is CASRTGLAGPYEQYF. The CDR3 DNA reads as TGTGCCAGCAGGACTGGACTAGCGGGACCCTACGAGCAGTACTTC. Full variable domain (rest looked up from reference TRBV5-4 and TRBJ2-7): ETGVTQSPTHLIKTRGQQVTLRCSSQSGHNTVSWYQQALGQGPQFIFQYYREEENGRGNFPPRFSGLQFPNYSSELNVNALELDDSALYLCASRTGLAGPYEQYFGPGTRLTVT.

CDR3 nucleotides: TGCGCCAGCAGTAAGGGACAGGGTAAATTCAATGAGCAGTTCTTC. Amino acid sequence: CASSKGQGKFNEQFF. This chain joins TRBV5-1 and TRBJ2-1; 9 bases match TRBD1. After removal of 5 bases from V and 6 bases from J, the junction contained 9 bases not matched to a gene. CDR3 length: 15 amino acids. CDR1 is SGHRS and CDR2 is YFSETQ in the germline V gene.

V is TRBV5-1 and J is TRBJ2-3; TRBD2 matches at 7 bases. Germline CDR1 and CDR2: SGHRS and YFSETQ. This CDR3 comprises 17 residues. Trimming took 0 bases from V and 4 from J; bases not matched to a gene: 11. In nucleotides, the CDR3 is TGCGCCAGCAGCTTGGACCGGATGCGGGAGAGCCCAGATACGCAGTATTTT. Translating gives CASSLDRMRESPDTQYF.

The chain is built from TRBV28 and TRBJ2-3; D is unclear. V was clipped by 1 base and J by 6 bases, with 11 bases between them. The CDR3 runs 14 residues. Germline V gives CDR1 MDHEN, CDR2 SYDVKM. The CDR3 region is CASSLSQSLDTQYF. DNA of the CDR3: TGTGCCAGCAGTTTATCACAATCTCTCGATACGCAGTATTTT.

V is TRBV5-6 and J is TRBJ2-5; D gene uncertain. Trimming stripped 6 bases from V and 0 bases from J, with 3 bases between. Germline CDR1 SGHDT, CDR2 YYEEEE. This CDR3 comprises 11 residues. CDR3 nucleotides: TGTGCCAGCACGGACCAAGAGACCCAGTACTTC. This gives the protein CASTDQETQYF. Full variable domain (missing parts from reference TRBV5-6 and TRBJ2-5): DAGVTQSPTHLIKTRGQQVTLRCSPKSGHDTVSWYQQALGQGPQFIFQYYEEEERQRGNFPDRFSGHQFPNYSSELNVNALLLGDSALYLCASTDQETQYFGPGTRLLVL.

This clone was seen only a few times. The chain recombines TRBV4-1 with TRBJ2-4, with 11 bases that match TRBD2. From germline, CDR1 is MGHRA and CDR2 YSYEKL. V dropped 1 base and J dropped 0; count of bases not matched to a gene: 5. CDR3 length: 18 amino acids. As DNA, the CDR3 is TGCGCCAGCAGCCAAGGCCTAGCGGGAGGTCTAGCCAAAAACATTCAGTACTTC. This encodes CASSQGLAGGLAKNIQYF.

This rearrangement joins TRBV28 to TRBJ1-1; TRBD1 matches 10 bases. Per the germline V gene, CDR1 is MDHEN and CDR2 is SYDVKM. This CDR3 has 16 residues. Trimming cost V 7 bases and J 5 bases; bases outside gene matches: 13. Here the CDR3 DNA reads TGTGCCAGCAAAACGACAGGGGGCGCGGTCCGGACTGAAGCTTTCTTT. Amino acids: CASKTTGGAVRTEAFF.

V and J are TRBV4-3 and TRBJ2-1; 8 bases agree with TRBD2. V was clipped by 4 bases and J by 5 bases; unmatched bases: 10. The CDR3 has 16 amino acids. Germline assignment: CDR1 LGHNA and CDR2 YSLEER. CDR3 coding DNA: TGCGCCAGCAGCCTGGGACAAGCGGGAGCCAACAATGAGCAGTTCTTC. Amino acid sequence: CASSLGQAGANNEQFF.

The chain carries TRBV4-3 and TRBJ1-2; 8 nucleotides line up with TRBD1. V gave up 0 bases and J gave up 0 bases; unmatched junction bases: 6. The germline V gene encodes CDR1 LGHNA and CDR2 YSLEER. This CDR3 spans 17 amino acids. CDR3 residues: CASSQDGTGTSNYGYTF. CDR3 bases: TGCGCCAGCAGCCAAGACGGGACAGGAACTTCTAACTATGGCTACACCTTC.

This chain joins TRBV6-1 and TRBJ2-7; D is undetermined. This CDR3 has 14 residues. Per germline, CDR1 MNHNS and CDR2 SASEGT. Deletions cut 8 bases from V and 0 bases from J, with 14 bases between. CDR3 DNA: TGTGCCAGCCAGGCCCAGCAGAGCTCCTACGAGCAGTACTTC. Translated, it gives CASQAQQSSYEQYF.

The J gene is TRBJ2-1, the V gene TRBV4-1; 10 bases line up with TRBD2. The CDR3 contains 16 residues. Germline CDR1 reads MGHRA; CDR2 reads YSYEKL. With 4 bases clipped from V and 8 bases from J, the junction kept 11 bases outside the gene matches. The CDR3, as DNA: TGCGCCAGCAGCCCCAGCCCAGCGGGGGGGCCCGATGAGCAGTTCTTC. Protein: CASSPSPAGGPDEQFF.

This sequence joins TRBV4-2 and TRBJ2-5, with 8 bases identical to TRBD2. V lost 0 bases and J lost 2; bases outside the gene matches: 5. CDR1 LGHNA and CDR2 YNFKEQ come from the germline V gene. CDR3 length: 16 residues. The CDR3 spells CASSQDGVAGQETQYF. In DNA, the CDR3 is TGTGCCAGCAGCCAAGATGGGGTAGCGGGACAAGAGACCCAGTACTTC.

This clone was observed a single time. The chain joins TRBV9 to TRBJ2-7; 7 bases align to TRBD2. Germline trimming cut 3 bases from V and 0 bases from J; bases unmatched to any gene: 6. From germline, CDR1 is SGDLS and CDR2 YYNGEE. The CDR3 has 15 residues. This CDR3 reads CASSEAGESSYEQYF. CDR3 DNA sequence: TGTGCCAGCAGCGAGGCGGGGGAGAGCTCCTACGAGCAGTACTTC.

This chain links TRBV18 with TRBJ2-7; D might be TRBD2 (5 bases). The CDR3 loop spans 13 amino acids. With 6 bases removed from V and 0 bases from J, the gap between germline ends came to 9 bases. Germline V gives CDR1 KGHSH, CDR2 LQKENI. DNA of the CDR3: TGTGCCAGCTCGCTGGAGGACTCCTACGAGCAGTACTTC. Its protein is CASSLEDSYEQYF.

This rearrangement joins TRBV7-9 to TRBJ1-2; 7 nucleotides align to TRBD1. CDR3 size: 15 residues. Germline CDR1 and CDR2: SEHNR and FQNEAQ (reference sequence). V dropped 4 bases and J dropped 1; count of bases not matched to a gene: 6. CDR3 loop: CASSSYRGRNYGYTF. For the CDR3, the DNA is TGTGCCAGCAGCTCGTACAGGGGACGTAACTATGGCTACACCTTC.

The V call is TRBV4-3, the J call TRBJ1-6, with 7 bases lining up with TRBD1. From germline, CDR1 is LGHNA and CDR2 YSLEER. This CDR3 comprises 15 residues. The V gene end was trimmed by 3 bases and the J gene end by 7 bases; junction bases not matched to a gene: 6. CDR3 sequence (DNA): TGCGCCAGCAGCCATGAACAGGGGCGCAATTCACCCCTCCACTTT. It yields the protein CASSHEQGRNSPLHF.

CDR3 region: CASSLITGGANTQYF. CDR3 coding DNA: TGTGCCAGCAGCTTAATAACAGGGGGCGCGAATACGCAGTATTTT. The chain joins TRBV7-2 to TRBJ2-3; 9 bases are shared with TRBD1. Germline V gene sequence: CDR1 SGHTA, CDR2 FQGNSA. The trim removed 2 bases at V and 7 bases at J, leaving 7 bases unmatched. CDR3 size: 15 residues.

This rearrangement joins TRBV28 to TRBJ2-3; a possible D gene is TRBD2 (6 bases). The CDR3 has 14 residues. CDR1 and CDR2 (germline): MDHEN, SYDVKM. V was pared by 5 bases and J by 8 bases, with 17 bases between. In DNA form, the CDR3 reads TGTGCCAGCAGTCTTGCCGGGGGAGGAACTACGCAGTATTTT. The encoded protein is CASSLAGGGTTQYF.

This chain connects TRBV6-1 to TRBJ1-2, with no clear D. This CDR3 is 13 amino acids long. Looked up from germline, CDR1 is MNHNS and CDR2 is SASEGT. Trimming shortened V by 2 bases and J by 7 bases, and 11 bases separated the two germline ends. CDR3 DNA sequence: TGTGCCAGCAGTGAATCAGGTGATTTTGGCTACACCTTC. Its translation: CASSESGDFGYTF.

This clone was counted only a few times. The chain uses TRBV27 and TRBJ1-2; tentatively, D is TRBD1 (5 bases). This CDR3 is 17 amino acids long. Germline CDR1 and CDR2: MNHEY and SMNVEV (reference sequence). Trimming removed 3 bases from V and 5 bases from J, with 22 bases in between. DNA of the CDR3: TGTGCCAGCAGTTTCTCCCCCCTCAGACAGCCGCGGTATGGCTACACCTTC. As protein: CASSFSPLRQPRYGYTF.

CDR3 coding DNA: TGTGCCAGCAGTTTCAATAGCGGGAGCTCCTACGAGCAGTACTTC. Its protein is CASSFNSGSSYEQYF. The chain couples TRBV27 to TRBJ2-7, with TRBD2 identical over 9 bases. This CDR3 has 15 amino acids. Germline V gene sequence: CDR1 MNHEY, CDR2 SMNVEV (reference sequence). V gave up 3 bases and J gave up 0 bases; unmatched junction bases: 3.

The CDR3: CASSSPGTGANYGYTF. CDR3 nucleotide sequence: TGTGCCAGCAGTTCGCCCGGGACAGGCGCGAACTATGGCTACACCTTC. The chain joins TRBV28 to TRBJ1-2; 8 bases fit TRBD1. The CDR3 sequence is 16 residues long. After removal of 4 bases from V and 2 bases from J, the junction contained 9 bases not matched to a gene. CDR1 MDHEN and CDR2 SYDVKM come from the germline V gene.

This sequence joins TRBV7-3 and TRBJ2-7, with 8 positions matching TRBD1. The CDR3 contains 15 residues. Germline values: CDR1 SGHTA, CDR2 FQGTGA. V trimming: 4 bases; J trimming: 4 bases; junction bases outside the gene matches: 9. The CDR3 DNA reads TGTGCCAGCAGCTACGGACAGGGTTTAAGTTACGAGCAGTACTTC. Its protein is CASSYGQGLSYEQYF. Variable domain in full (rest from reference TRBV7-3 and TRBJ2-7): GAGVSQTPSNKVTEKGKYVELRCDPISGHTALYWYRQSLGQGPEFLIYFQGTGAADDSGLPNDRFFAVRPEGSVSTLKIQRTERGDSAVYLCASSYGQGLSYEQYFGPGTRLTVT.

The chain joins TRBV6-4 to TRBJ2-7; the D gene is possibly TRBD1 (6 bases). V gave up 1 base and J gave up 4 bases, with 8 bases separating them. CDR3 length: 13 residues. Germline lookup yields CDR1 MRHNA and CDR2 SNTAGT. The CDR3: CASSDYREYEQYF. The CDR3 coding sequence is TGTGCCAGCAGTGACTACAGGGAGTACGAGCAGTACTTC.

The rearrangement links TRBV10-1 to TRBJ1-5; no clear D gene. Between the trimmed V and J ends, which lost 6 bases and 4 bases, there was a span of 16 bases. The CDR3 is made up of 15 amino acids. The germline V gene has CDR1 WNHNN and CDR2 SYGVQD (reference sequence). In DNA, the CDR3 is TGCGCCAGCAGACTCATCCACCAACCAAATCAGCCCCAGCATTTT. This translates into CASRLIHQPNQPQHF.